The 18 T cell receptor beta chains below all came from one sample that was sequenced in a study of early T cells in non-severe SARS-CoV-2 infection. From the 5' RACE reads, TCRdb called clonotypes with MiXCR, one entry per CDR3 protein. The table has tens of thousands of distinct CDR3 sequences, 13% seen once. Sequenced: whole blood. The origin of the receptors is an adult who was a healthcare worker with PCR-confirmed SARS-CoV-2 infection or an uninfected control (not recorded which).

The V call is TRBV6-6, the J call TRBJ2-5; no firm D call. The CDR3 has 14 residues. Trimming took off 3 bases at V and 0 bases at J, with 8 bases between the two ends. The V gene's germline CDR1 is MNHNY and CDR2 SVGAGI (reference sequence). The CDR3 region is CASSYTGNQETQYF. CDR3 coding DNA: TGTGCCAGCAGTTATACGGGTAACCAAGAGACCCAGTACTTC.

This clonotype was observed many times. The chain uses TRBV20-1 and TRBJ2-1; either TRBD1 or TRBD2 may supply D (5 bases each). The V gene lost 0 bases and the J gene lost 3 bases, with 21 bases spanning the gap. The length of the CDR3 is 18 residues. Germline CDR1 is DFQATT and CDR2 is SNEGSKA (reference sequence). The CDR3 region has the DNA TGCAGTGCTAGAGACATTTCGGGACGGAACCTCTACTACAATGAGCAGTTCTTC. Translating it yields CSARDISGRNLYYNEQFF.

A few counts support this clonotype. The rearrangement uses TRBV5-6 and TRBJ2-7, with TRBD2 matching over 9 bases. The CDR3 sequence is 15 residues long. Trimming cost V 4 bases and J 6 bases; bases outside gene matches: 11. Germline-derived CDR1 and CDR2 are SGHDT and YYEEEE. CDR3 region: CASSLIAGGPGEQYF. CDR3 bases: TGTGCCAGCAGCCTTATCGCGGGAGGGCCTGGCGAGCAGTACTTC.

The chain links TRBV28 to TRBJ1-4, with D possibly being TRBD1 (5 bases). The CDR3 consists of 15 residues. The germline V gene encodes CDR1 MDHEN and CDR2 SYDVKM. With 5 bases removed from V and 7 bases from J, the gap between germline ends came to 17 bases. DNA of the CDR3: TGTGCCAGCAGTCCCATTCCGCAGGGAGGTGAAAAACTGTTTTTT. The encoded protein is CASSPIPQGGEKLFF.

This clonotype showed up many times. The genes are TRBV6-1 and TRBJ1-2, with D uncertain. Trimming shortened V by 2 bases and J by 2 bases, and 9 bases separated the two germline ends. The V gene's germline CDR1 is MNHNS and CDR2 SASEGT. This CDR3 spans 14 amino acids. The CDR3 region has the DNA TGTGCCAGCAGTGAATTCGCGGAGAACTATGGCTACACCTTC. The encoded protein is CASSEFAENYGYTF.

The chain carries TRBV3-1 and TRBJ1-1; D may be TRBD1 (5 bases). The germline CDR1 and CDR2 sequences are LGHDT and YNNKEL (reference sequence). CDR3 size: 14 residues. V was shortened by 4 bases and J by 8 bases, with 17 bases between the two germline ends. This CDR3 is CASSRNGGSGEAFF. The CDR3 coding sequence is TGTGCCAGCAGCCGCAATGGGGGTTCCGGCGAAGCTTTCTTT.

Here the CDR3 reads CASSHGTGFSLNYGYTF. The CDR3 DNA follows: TGTGCCAGCAGCCATGGGACAGGGTTTTCGCTAAACTATGGCTACACCTTC. The genes are TRBV4-2 and TRBJ1-2, with 9 bases matching TRBD1. This CDR3 is 17 amino acids long. Trimming at V came to 3 bases and at J to 2 bases, leaving 10 bases not matched to a gene. Per germline, CDR1 LGHNA and CDR2 YNFKEQ.

V usage is TRBV20-1 and J usage is TRBJ2-3; TRBD1 matches at 8 bases. V was pared by 5 bases and J by 4 bases, with 5 bases of the junction left unmatched. Germline V lookup: CDR1 DFQATT, CDR2 SNEGSKA (reference sequence). CDR3 size: 13 residues. This chain's CDR3 is CSADDRGADTQYF. The CDR3 DNA reads as TGCAGTGCTGACGACAGGGGCGCAGATACGCAGTATTTT.

V is TRBV12-5 and J is TRBJ2-2, with unresolved D. Germline CDR1 and CDR2: LGHNT and FRNRAP. The V gene lost 5 bases and the J gene lost 3 bases, with 4 bases spanning the gap. This CDR3 comprises 12 residues. The CDR3 sequence: CASGRDTGELFF. The CDR3 nucleotides are TGTGCTAGTGGTCGGGACACCGGGGAGCTGTTTTTT.

The rearrangement joins TRBV5-5 to TRBJ1-5; D unclear. The CDR3 is made up of 15 amino acids. Germline V gene sequence: CDR1 SGHKS, CDR2 YYEKEE (reference sequence). V dropped 0 bases and J dropped 5 bases, with 12 bases sitting between them. DNA of the CDR3: TGTGCCAGCAGCTTGGAAGGTGGGCATTATCAGCCCCAGCATTTT. Its protein is CASSLEGGHYQPQHF.

This clonotype was detected a few times. The rearrangement links TRBV12-3 or TRBV12-4 to TRBJ2-3, with 8 bases matching TRBD2. The junction had 13 bases not matched to a gene; V was cut back by 5 bases and J by 0 bases. This CDR3 spans 18 amino acids. The CDR3 is CASSLFGRGVSSTDTQYF. CDR3 bases: TGTGCCAGCAGTCTCTTCGGGCGGGGGGTCTCTAGCACAGATACGCAGTATTTT.

This clonotype was seen only a few times. The chain joins TRBV7-9 to TRBJ2-7; no firm D call. CDR1 and CDR2 from the germline V gene are SEHNR and FQNEAQ (reference sequence). Trimming cost V 1 base and J 1 base, with 8 bases left between them. The CDR3 runs to 14 residues. The CDR3 sequence: CASSLGAESYEQYF. Here the CDR3 DNA reads TGTGCCAGCAGCTTAGGGGCAGAATCCTACGAGCAGTACTTC. The whole variable domain, remainder taken from reference TRBV7-9 and TRBJ2-7, is DTGVSQNPRHKITKRGQNVTFRCDPISEHNRLYWYRQTLGQGPEFLTYFQNEAQLEKSRLLSDRFSAERPKGSFSTLEIQRTEQGDSAMYLCASSLGAESYEQYFGPGTRLTVT.

V gene TRBV28 combines with J gene TRBJ1-1; a weak D match, TRBD1 (5 bases). The CDR3 is made up of 13 amino acids. Germline V gene sequence: CDR1 MDHEN, CDR2 SYDVKM. V lost 2 bases to trimming and J lost 6 bases, with 10 bases between them. The CDR3, as DNA: TGTGCCAGCAGTTTAAGACAGCTCTCTGAAGCTTTCTTT. Protein sequence: CASSLRQLSEAFF.

This clonotype appeared many times. The chain's CDR3 is CAISESWNYGYTF. DNA of the CDR3: TGTGCCATCAGTGAGTCATGGAACTATGGCTACACCTTC. The V call is TRBV10-3, the J call TRBJ1-2, with D hard to call. CDR1 ENHRY and CDR2 SYGVKD come from the germline V gene. Trimming cost V 0 bases and J 2 bases, with 4 bases left between them. CDR3 length: 13 amino acids.

This clonotype was recorded a few times. This chain links TRBV4-1 with TRBJ2-7; D is perhaps TRBD1 (5 bases). Germline CDR1 is MGHRA and CDR2 is YSYEKL. The CDR3 spans 14 residues. Trimming removed 4 bases at V and 3 bases at J, with 13 bases between. This CDR3 is CASSLSEGDYEQYF. CDR3 nucleotides: TGCGCCAGCAGCCTTTCGGAAGGGGACTACGAGCAGTACTTC.

This chain uses TRBV7-9 with TRBJ2-4, with unresolved D. Germline V CDR1 and CDR2: SEHNR, FQNEAQ (reference sequence). The CDR3 length is 14 residues. The ends were cut back, 5 bases at V and 0 bases at J, with 8 bases in the middle. The CDR3 is CASSVSVAKNIQYF. The CDR3 nucleotides are TGTGCCAGCAGCGTCAGTGTAGCCAAAAACATTCAGTACTTC.

This chain links TRBV29-1 with TRBJ2-2; perhaps TRBD2 as D (6 bases). The CDR3 runs 17 residues. CDR1 and CDR2 (germline): SQVTM, ANQGSEA. The ends were cut back, 0 bases at V and 2 bases at J, with 16 bases in the middle. CDR3 in DNA: TGCAGCGTTGAAGATTGGCGGGACGGAGCTAACACCGGGGAGCTGTTTTTT. It specifies CSVEDWRDGANTGELFF.

This clonotype occurred a few times. CDR3 DNA sequence: TGCAGTGCTAGAGATCCCCAGGGGGCAGGAGATACGCAGTATTTT. Protein product: CSARDPQGAGDTQYF. V is TRBV20-1 and J is TRBJ2-3; TRBD1 matches 8 bases. This CDR3 contains 15 residues. The germline V gene encodes CDR1 DFQATT and CDR2 SNEGSKA (reference sequence). J lost 5 bases, V lost 0 bases, and 7 bases had no gene match.